This T cell receptor beta chain comes out of a study of CXCR4 blockade with PD-1 therapy in pancreatic cancer (dated by TCRdb to the late 2010s). Notes on the research overall: The study analyzed resected pancreatic ductal adenocarcinoma using multiplex immunohistochemistry and TCRbeta immunosequencing, along with ex vivo slice culture to test PD-1 and CXCR4 blockade. To look at intratumoral heterogeneity, the researchers TCR-sequenced two geographically distinct regions from each of several tumors. Overall results and qualifications from the work: A strong correlation was found between amino acid clone frequency and the number of distinct nucleotide rearrangements encoding each amino acid clone, suggesting convergent selection by common tumor antigens. Although tumors showed clonal expansion, with a mean productive clonality of 0.14 compared with around 0.052 in healthy blood, clonality was not correlated with survival. Because only TCRbeta chains were sequenced, true antigen-specificity overlap of convergent dominant clones was left unconfirmed pending paired alpha-beta single-cell sequencing.

Using the immunoSEQ Assay at Adaptive Biotechnologies, the researchers immunosequenced TCRbeta CDR3 regions from the extracted DNA. Per the original workflow: To measure the absolute abundance of each unique TCRbeta CDR3, the sequences were collapsed and filtered. Clonality was calculated as 1 minus Pielou's evenness, using only productive in-frame rearrangements. For regional overlap, the top 100 nucleotide rearrangements were followed across paired samples, and the Morisita index was used to compare paired samples against unrelated samples. The immunoSEQ Rearrangement Details tool was used to assess whether nucleotide rearrangements converged onto identical amino acid sequences. Here the immuneACCESS table is served through TCRdb, limited to in-frame sequences with V and J called. Missing clones are a known gap in these copies; in checked studies unresolved V genes cover under half, and the rest lacks a known reason. V and J calls and clone size are as listed in that table; D and trimming were resolved from the DNA. The sample records about 2,500 clones, approximately 40% of which are singletons. The top ten hold around 20% of the sample.

This clone is characterized as large (0.1 to 1%). Its antigen has not been determined. One end of the junction varies from germline; a read error may be responsible. None of the patients whose archived tumor blocks were used had received neoadjuvant therapy prior to resection. The preserved-tissue arm of the study used a few dozen surgical resection samples from some 25 previously untreated pancreatic ductal adenocarcinoma patients. For the resection arm, ten 5-micron curls of FFPE tumor adjacent to the multiplex immunohistochemistry slide were used for DNA extraction. The receptor's source is a human donor with pancreatic ductal adenocarcinoma. The sequencing input was tumor tissue.

The bases are TGTGCCAGCAGCCTAACTAGCGCTTACTACGATGAGCAGTTCTTC. This encodes CASSLTSAYYDEQFF. The V and J genes are TRBV11-3 and TRBJ2-1; the central 7 bases match TRBD2. The CDR3, cysteine through phenylalanine, is 15 amino acids long. Here the CDR3 DNA is all that survives: 45 bases in frame from base 1. Sequences SGHNT (CDR1) and YENEEA (CDR2) are obtained from the germline V gene.